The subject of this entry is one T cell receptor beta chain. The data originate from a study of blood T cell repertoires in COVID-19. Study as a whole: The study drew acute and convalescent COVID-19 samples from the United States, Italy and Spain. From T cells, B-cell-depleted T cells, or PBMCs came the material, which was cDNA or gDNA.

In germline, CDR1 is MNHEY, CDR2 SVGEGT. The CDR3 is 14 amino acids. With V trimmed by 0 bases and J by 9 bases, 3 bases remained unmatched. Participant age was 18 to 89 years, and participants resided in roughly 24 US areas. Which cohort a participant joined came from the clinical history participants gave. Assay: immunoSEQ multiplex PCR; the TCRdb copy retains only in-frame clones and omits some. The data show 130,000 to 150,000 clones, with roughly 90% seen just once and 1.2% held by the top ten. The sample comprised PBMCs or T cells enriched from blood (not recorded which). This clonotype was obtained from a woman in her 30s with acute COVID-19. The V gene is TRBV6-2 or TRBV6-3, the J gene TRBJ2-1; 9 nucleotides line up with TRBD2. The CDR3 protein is CASSYSTSGLEQFF. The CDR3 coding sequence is TGTGCCAGCAGTTACTCGACTAGCGGTCTTGAGCAGTTCTTC.